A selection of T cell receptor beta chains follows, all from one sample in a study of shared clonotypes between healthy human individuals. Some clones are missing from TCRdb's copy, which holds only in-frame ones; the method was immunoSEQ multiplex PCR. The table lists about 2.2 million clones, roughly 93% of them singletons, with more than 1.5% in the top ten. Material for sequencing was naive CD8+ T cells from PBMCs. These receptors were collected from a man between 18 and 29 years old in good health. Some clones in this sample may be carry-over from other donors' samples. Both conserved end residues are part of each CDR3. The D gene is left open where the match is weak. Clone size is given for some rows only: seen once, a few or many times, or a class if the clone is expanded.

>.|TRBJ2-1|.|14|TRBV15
CATKSGPEDNEQFF
TGTGCCACAAAGAGCGGGCCCGAGGATAATGAGCAGTTCTTC
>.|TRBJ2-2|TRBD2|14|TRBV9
CASSFTSGAGELFF
TGTGCCAGCAGCTTTACTAGCGGCGCCGGGGAGCTGTTTTTT
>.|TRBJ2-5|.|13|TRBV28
CASSLNSQETQYF
TGTGCCAGCAGTTTGAACAGCCAAGAGACCCAGTACTTC
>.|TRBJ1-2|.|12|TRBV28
CASTTWEGGYTF
TGTGCCAGCACCACCTGGGAGGGCGGCTACACCTTC
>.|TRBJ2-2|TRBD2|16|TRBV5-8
CASSLGLAGYTGELFF
TGTGCCAGCAGCTTGGGACTAGCGGGTTACACCGGGGAGCTGTTTTTT
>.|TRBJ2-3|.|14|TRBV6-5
CASSPDMGTDTQYF
TGTGCCAGCAGTCCTGATATGGGCACAGATACGCAGTATTTT
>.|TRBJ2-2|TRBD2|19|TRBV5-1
CASSLEVQREGQSTGELFF
TGCGCCAGCAGCTTGGAAGTCCAGCGGGAGGGCCAAAGTACCGGGGAGCTGTTTTTT
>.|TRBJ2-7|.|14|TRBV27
CASSLLGRAAEQYF
TGTGCCAGCAGTTTATTAGGCAGGGCGGCCGAGCAGTACTTC
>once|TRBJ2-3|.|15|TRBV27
CASSFLNREADTQYF
TGTGCCAGCAGTTTTTTGAACAGGGAAGCAGATACGCAGTATTTT
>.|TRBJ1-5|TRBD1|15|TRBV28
CASSLLQGSNQPQHF
TGTGCCAGCAGTTTACTACAGGGGAGCAATCAGCCCCAGCATTTT
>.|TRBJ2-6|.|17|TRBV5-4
CASSESGPISGANVLTF
TGTGCCAGCAGCGAATCAGGGCCTATCTCTGGGGCCAACGTCCTGACTTTC
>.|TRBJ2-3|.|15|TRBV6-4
CASSDSRTSTDTQYF
TGTGCCAGCAGTGACTCCAGGACTAGCACAGATACGCAGTATTTT
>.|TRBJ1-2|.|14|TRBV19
CASSNRAGDYGYTF
TGTGCCAGTAGTAACAGGGCAGGGGACTATGGCTACACCTTC
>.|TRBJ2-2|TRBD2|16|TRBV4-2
CASSPRLAGGTGELFF
TGTGCCAGCAGCCCCCGCCTAGCGGGAGGGACCGGGGAGCTGTTTTTT
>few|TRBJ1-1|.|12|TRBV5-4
CASSFDGTEAFF
TGTGCCAGCAGCTTCGATGGTACTGAAGCTTTCTTT
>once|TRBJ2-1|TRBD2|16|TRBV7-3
CASSLTLPSGAHEQFF
TGTGCCAGCAGCTTAACGTTGCCTAGCGGAGCACACGAGCAGTTCTTC
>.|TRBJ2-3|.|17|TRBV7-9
CASSPKAPGYRTDTQYF
TGTGCCAGCAGCCCCAAAGCTCCGGGGTACCGCACAGATACGCAGTATTTT
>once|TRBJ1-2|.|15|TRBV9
CASSVEDTANYGYTF
TGTGCCAGCAGCGTAGAGGACACGGCTAACTATGGCTACACCTTC
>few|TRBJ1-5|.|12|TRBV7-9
CASSMGNQPQHF
TGTGCCAGCAGCATGGGCAATCAGCCCCAGCATTTT
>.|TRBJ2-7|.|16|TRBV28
CASSSPPAGSSYEQYF
TGTGCCAGCAGTTCCCCCCCGGCAGGGAGCTCCTACGAGCAGTACTTC
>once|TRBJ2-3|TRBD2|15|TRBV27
CASSPGGIFTDTQYF
TGTGCCAGCAGCCCCGGGGGGATATTTACAGATACGCAGTATTTT
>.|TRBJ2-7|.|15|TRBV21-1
CASTIKSLSSYEQYF
TGTGCCAGCACTATTAAAAGTCTTAGCTCCTACGAGCAGTACTTC
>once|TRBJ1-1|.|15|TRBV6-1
CASIRAQGYNTEAFF
TGTGCCAGCATCCGAGCTCAGGGGTACAACACTGAAGCTTTCTTT
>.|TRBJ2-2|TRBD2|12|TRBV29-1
CSVEREAGELFF
TGCAGCGTTGAGCGGGAGGCCGGGGAGCTGTTTTTT
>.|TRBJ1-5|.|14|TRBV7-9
CASSIDRGVQPQHF
TGTGCCAGCAGCATCGATAGGGGGGTCCAGCCCCAGCATTTT